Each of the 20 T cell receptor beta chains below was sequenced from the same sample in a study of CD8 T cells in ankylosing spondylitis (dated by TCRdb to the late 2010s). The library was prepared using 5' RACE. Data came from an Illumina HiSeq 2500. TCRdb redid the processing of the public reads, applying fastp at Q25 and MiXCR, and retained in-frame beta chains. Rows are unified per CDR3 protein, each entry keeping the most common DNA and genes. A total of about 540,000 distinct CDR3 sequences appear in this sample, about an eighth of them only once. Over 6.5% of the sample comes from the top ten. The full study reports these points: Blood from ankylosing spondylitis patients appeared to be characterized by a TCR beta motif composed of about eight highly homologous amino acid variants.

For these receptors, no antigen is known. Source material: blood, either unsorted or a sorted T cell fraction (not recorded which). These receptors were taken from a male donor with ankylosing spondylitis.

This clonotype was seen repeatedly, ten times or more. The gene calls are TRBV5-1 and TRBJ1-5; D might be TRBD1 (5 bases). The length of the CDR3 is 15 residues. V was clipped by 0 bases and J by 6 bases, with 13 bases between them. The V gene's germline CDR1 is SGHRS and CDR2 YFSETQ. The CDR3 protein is CASSLDPGTGQPQHF. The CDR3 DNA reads TGCGCCAGCAGCTTGGACCCAGGGACCGGTCAGCCCCAGCATTTT.

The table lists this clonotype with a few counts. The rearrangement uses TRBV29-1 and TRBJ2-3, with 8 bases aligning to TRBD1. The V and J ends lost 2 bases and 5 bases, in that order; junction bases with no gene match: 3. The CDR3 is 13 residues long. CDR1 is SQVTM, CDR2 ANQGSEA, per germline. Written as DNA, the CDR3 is TGCAGCGTTGAACAAGGGACAGGAGATACGCAGTATTTT. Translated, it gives CSVEQGTGDTQYF.

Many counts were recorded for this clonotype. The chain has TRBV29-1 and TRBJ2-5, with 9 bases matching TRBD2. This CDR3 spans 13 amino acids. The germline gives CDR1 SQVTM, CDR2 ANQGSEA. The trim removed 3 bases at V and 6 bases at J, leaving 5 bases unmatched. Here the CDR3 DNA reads TGCAGCGTTGAGGTCGCGGGAGGGAAGACCCAGTACTTC. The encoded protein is CSVEVAGGKTQYF.

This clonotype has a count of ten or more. The CDR3 here is CASSQDGTGGLNAGYTF. Written as DNA, the CDR3 is TGTGCCAGCAGCCAAGATGGGACAGGTGGATTGAATGCTGGCTACACCTTC. This rearrangement joins TRBV4-2 to TRBJ1-2; 8 bases match TRBD1. There are 17 residues in the CDR3. Germline lookup yields CDR1 LGHNA and CDR2 YNFKEQ. Trimming took 0 bases from V and 7 from J; bases not matched to a gene: 13.

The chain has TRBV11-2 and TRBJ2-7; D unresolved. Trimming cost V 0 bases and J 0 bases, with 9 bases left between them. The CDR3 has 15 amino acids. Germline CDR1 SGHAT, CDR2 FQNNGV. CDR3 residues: CASSLEGATSYEQYF. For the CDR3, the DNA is TGTGCCAGCAGCTTAGAAGGCGCTACCTCCTACGAGCAGTACTTC.

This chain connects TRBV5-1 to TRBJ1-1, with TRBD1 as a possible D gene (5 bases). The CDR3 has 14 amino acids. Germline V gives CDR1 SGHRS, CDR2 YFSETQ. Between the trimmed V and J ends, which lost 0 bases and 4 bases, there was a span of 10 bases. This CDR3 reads CASSLVETATEAFF. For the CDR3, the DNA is TGCGCCAGCAGCTTGGTTGAGACAGCCACTGAAGCTTTCTTT.

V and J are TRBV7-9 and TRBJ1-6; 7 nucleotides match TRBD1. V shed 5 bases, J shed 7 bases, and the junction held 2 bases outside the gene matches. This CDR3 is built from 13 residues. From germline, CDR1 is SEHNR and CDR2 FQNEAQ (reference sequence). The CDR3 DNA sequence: TGTGCCAGCAGCGGGGACAGCAATTCACCCCTCCACTTT. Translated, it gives CASSGDSNSPLHF.

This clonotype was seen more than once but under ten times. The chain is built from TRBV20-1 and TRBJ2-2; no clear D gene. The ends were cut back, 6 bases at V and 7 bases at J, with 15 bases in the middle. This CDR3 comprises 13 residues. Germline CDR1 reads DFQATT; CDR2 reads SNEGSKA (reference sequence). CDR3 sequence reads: CSAGPPFGGELFF. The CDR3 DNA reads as TGCAGTGCAGGACCGCCCTTTGGCGGGGAGCTGTTTTTT.

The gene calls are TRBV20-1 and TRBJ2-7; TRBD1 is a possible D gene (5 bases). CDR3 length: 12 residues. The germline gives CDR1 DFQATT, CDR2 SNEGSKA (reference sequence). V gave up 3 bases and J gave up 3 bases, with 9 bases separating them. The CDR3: CSARGQIYEQYF. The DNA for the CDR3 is TGCAGTGCTAGGGGGCAGATCTACGAGCAGTACTTC.

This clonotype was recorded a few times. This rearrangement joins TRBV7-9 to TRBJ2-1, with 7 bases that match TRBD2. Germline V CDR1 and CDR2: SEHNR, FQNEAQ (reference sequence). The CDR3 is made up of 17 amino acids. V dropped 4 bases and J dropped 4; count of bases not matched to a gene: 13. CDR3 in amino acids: CASSSSDLAVHYNEQFF. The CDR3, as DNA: TGTGCCAGCAGCTCTAGCGATCTAGCGGTCCATTACAATGAGCAGTTCTTC. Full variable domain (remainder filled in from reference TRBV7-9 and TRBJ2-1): DTGVSQNPRHKITKRGQNVTFRCDPISEHNRLYWYRQTLGQGPEFLTYFQNEAQLEKSRLLSDRFSAERPKGSFSTLEIQRTEQGDSAMYLCASSSSDLAVHYNEQFFGPGTRLTVL.

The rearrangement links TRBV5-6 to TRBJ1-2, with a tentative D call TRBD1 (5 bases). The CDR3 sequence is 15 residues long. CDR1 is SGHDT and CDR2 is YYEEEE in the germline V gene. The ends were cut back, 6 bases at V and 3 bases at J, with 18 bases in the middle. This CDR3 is CASTLGGGTDYGYTF. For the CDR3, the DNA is TGTGCCAGCACTCTCGGGGGAGGAACGGACTATGGCTACACCTTC. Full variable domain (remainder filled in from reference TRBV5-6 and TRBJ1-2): DAGVTQSPTHLIKTRGQQVTLRCSPKSGHDTVSWYQQALGQGPQFIFQYYEEEERQRGNFPDRFSGHQFPNYSSELNVNALLLGDSALYLCASTLGGGTDYGYTFGSGTRLTVV.

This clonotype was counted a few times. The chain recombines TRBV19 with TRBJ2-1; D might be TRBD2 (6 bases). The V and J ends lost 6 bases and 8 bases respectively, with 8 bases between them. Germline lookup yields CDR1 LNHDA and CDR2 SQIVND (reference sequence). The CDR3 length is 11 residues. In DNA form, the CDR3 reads TGTGCCAGTAGGACTAGGGATGAGCAGTTCTTC. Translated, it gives CASRTRDEQFF.

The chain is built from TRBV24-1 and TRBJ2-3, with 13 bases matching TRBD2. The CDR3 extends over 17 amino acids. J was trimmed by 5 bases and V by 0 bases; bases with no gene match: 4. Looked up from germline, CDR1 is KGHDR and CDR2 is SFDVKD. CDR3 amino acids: CATSDLRTSGGGDTQYF. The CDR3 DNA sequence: TGTGCCACCAGTGATTTGAGGACTAGCGGGGGCGGAGATACGCAGTATTTT.

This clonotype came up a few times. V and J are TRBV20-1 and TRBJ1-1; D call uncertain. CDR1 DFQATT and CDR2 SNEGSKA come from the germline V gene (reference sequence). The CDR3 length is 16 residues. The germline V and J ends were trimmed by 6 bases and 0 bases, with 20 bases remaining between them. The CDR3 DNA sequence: TGCAGTGCCCCAAGATGGGCGAAAGAACTGAACACTGAAGCTTTCTTT. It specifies CSAPRWAKELNTEAFF.

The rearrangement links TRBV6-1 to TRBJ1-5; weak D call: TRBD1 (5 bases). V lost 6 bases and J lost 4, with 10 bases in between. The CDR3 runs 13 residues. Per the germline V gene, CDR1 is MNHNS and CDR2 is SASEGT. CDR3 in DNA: TGTGCCAGCAGGGTCAGGGCAAATCAGCCCCAGCATTTT. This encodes CASRVRANQPQHF.

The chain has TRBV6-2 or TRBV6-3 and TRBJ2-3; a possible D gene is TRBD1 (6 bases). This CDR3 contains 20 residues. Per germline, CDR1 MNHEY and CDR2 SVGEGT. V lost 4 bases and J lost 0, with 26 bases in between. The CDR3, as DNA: TGTGCCAGCAGTTCGGCGTTGGGGGCTCTTGGCGGAAGTAGCACAGATACGCAGTATTTT. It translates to CASSSALGALGGSSTDTQYF.

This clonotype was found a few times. The CDR3 nucleotides are TGTGCCAGTAGTATTCGCCAGAACACTGAAGCTTTCTTT. It codes for CASSIRQNTEAFF. V and J are TRBV19 and TRBJ1-1; D remains unclear. Trimming removed 3 bases from V and 1 base from J, with 6 bases in between. CDR1 LNHDA and CDR2 SQIVND come from the germline V gene (reference sequence). This CDR3 is 13 amino acids long.

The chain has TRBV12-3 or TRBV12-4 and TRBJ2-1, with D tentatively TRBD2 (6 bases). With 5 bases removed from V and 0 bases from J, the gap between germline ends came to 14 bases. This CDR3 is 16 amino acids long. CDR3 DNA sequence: TGTGCCAGCAGTCCGCGTTTCGGGAGCTCCTACAATGAGCAGTTCTTC. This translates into CASSPRFGSSYNEQFF.

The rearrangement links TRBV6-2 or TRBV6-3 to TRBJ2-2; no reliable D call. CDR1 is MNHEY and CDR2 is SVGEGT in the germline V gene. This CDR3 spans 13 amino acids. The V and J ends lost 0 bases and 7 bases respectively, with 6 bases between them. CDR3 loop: CASSYSGIGELFF. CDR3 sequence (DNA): TGTGCCAGCAGTTACTCAGGGATCGGGGAGCTGTTTTTT.

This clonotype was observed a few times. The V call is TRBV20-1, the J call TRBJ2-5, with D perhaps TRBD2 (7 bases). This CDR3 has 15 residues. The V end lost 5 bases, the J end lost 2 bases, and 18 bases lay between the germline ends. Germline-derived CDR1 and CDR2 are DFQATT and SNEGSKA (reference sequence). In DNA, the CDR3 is TGCAGTGCTGTGGCCGGGGGGCGGGGACAAGAGACCCAGTACTTC. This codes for CSAVAGGRGQETQYF.